Listed below are T cell receptor beta chains from one sample, sequenced in a study of technical replicates of blood from a handful of donors. Sequencing was performed with immunoSEQ multiplex PCR; in TCRdb, only in-frame clones are kept and a portion is missing. Here the sample spans tens of thousands of clones, around nine tenths being singletons. Sequencing was carried out using PBMCs. The receptors here all came from a human donor in good health. Some clones in this sample may be carry-over from other donors' samples. The CDR3 runs from the conserved cysteine through the conserved F or W. Each record gives: D gene, clone size, V gene, J gene, CDR3 DNA, CDR3 protein. A D gene is named only where the DNA matches it firmly. The size field is filled for only some rows; it gives once, few, many or a size class.

D: .; size: .; V: TRBV4-1; J: TRBJ2-4; DNA: TGCGCCAGCAGCCTCCTTGGACTGCGAGCCAAAAACATTCAGTACTTC; CDR3: CASSLLGLRAKNIQYF
D: .; size: .; V: TRBV10-3; J: TRBJ2-1; DNA: TGTGCCATCAGTGCGGGAGATGGCTACAATGAGCAGTTCTTC; CDR3: CAISAGDGYNEQFF
D: .; size: .; V: TRBV2; J: TRBJ2-7; DNA: TGTGCCAGCAGTACAGAGGGTTCAGAGCAGTACTTC; CDR3: CASSTEGSEQYF
D: TRBD1; size: .; V: TRBV12-5; J: TRBJ2-7; DNA: TGTGCTAGTGGTTTGGTACTGGGCAGGGGGCAATACGAGCAGTACTTC; CDR3: CASGLVLGRGQYEQYF
D: TRBD2; size: .; V: TRBV11-3; J: TRBJ2-7; DNA: TGTGCCAGCAGCCAAAACAAACCAACTAGCGGGGTCACCTACGAGCAGTACTTC; CDR3: CASSQNKPTSGVTYEQYF
D: TRBD2; size: .; V: TRBV18; J: TRBJ2-5; DNA: TGTGCCAGCTCACCTTCTAGCGGAGGTCAAGAGACCCAGTACTTC; CDR3: CASSPSSGGQETQYF
D: TRBD2; size: .; V: TRBV5-5; J: TRBJ2-1; DNA: TGTGCCAGCAGCTTGGTATTTCTCGGGGGGGCCGGTGAGCAGTTCTTC; CDR3: CASSLVFLGGAGEQFF
D: TRBD1; size: .; V: TRBV9; J: TRBJ2-3; DNA: TGTGCCAGCAGCCGCGGCCCGACAGGGAGCTCAGATACGCAGTATTTT; CDR3: CASSRGPTGSSDTQYF
D: TRBD2; size: .; V: TRBV7-9; J: TRBJ2-1; DNA: TGTGCCAGCAGCTTAGGCTTGACTAGCGGGAGATTGGATGAGCAGTTCTTC; CDR3: CASSLGLTSGRLDEQFF
D: .; size: .; V: TRBV6-4; J: TRBJ2-3; DNA: TGTGCCAGCAGTGACTCTGGCGGGGAAGCAACTACGCAGTATTTT; CDR3: CASSDSGGEATTQYF
D: .; size: .; V: TRBV5-1; J: TRBJ1-2; DNA: TGCGCCAGCAGCCGGGGAGGCGGCTATGGCTACACCTTC; CDR3: CASSRGGGYGYTF
D: TRBD2; size: .; V: TRBV4-1; J: TRBJ2-2; DNA: TGCGCCAGCAGGCGCCCTAGCGGGGGGGACACCGGGGAGCTGTTTTTT; CDR3: CASRRPSGGDTGELFF
D: .; size: .; V: TRBV2; J: TRBJ1-1; DNA: TGTGCCAGCAGTCCAAGACAGGTGACCTTAATGAACACTGAAGCTTTCTTT; CDR3: CASSPRQVTLMNTEAFF
D: .; size: .; V: TRBV6-5; J: TRBJ2-7; DNA: TGTGCCAGCGGGAAGGCAGGGCCCTCCTACGAGCAGTACTTC; CDR3: CASGKAGPSYEQYF
D: TRBD1; size: few; V: TRBV2; J: TRBJ1-1; DNA: TGTGCCAGCAGGGGACAGCTGAACACTGAAGCTTTCTTT; CDR3: CASRGQLNTEAFF
D: TRBD2; size: .; V: TRBV4-1; J: TRBJ2-7; DNA: TGCGCCAGCAGCGGGCGGACTAGCGACTCCTACGAGCAGTACTTC; CDR3: CASSGRTSDSYEQYF
D: TRBD2; size: .; V: TRBV6-1; J: TRBJ2-7; DNA: TGTGCCAGCAGTGAGAAAGCGGGGAGCTCCTACGAGCAGTACTTC; CDR3: CASSEKAGSSYEQYF
D: TRBD2; size: .; V: TRBV7-6; J: TRBJ2-1; DNA: TGTGCCAGCAGCTTAGGTCCAGCGGGAGGTTCCTACAATGAGCAGTTCTTC; CDR3: CASSLGPAGGSYNEQFF
D: .; size: .; V: TRBV27; J: TRBJ2-3; DNA: TGTGCCATCCTATCGGGGGAACAGAAGTATTTT; CDR3: CAILSGEQKYF
D: .; size: few; V: TRBV29-1; J: TRBJ1-1; DNA: TGCAGCGTGCTTACTGAAACTGAAGCTTTCTTT; CDR3: CSVLTETEAFF
D: TRBD2; size: .; V: TRBV4-3; J: TRBJ2-3; DNA: TGCGCCAGCAGCCAAGATGCGGCAGCGGGAGGACCCACAGATACGCAGTATTTT; CDR3: CASSQDAAAGGPTDTQYF
D: TRBD2; size: .; V: TRBV5-1; J: TRBJ2-3; DNA: TGCGCCAGCAGCTTGGACGGCGGGGGGTTCACAGATACGCAGTATTTT; CDR3: CASSLDGGGFTDTQYF
D: TRBD2; size: .; V: TRBV29-1; J: TRBJ2-2; DNA: TGCAGCGCCGCACTAGCGGGAGGGCCTCGAACCGGGGAGCTGTTTTTT; CDR3: CSAALAGGPRTGELFF
D: TRBD1; size: .; V: TRBV6-5; J: TRBJ1-3; DNA: TGTGCCAGCAGCCGGGACAGGGTCCCTGGAAACACCATATATTTT; CDR3: CASSRDRVPGNTIYF
D: .; size: .; V: TRBV15; J: TRBJ1-5; DNA: TGTGCCACCACCAACCTCCGGGTGGGGCCCTACCAGCCCCAGCATTTT; CDR3: CATTNLRVGPYQPQHF
D: .; size: once; V: TRBV5-8; J: TRBJ2-2; DNA: TGTGCCAGCAGCTTGGCGGCAGGTATCACCGGGGAGCTGTTTTTT; CDR3: CASSLAAGITGELFF
D: TRBD2; size: .; V: TRBV9; J: TRBJ2-7; DNA: TGTGCCAGCAGCGTAGGGACGGGAGGGGGGGAGCAGTACTTC; CDR3: CASSVGTGGGEQYF
D: TRBD2; size: .; V: TRBV7-3; J: TRBJ2-5; DNA: TGTGCCAGCAGCTTAGCGGGAGGTCTCCGGGAGACCCAGTACTTC; CDR3: CASSLAGGLRETQYF
D: TRBD2; size: .; V: TRBV7-7; J: TRBJ2-1; DNA: TGTGCCAGCAGCCGGGGTAGCGGGTACAATGAGCAGTTCTTC; CDR3: CASSRGSGYNEQFF
D: TRBD1; size: .; V: TRBV18; J: TRBJ1-2; DNA: TGTGCCAGCTCACCACAGGGACAGGCTTACTATGGCTACACCTTC; CDR3: CASSPQGQAYYGYTF
D: TRBD2; size: .; V: TRBV5-1; J: TRBJ2-1; DNA: TGCGCCAGCAGTACTAGCGGGGGTTACAATGAGCAGTTCTTC; CDR3: CASSTSGGYNEQFF
D: .; size: .; V: TRBV5-6; J: TRBJ2-2; DNA: TGTGCCAGCAGCTTTACTTCCGGGGAGCTGTTTTTT; CDR3: CASSFTSGELFF
D: TRBD1; size: .; V: TRBV5-8; J: TRBJ1-5; DNA: TGTGCCAGCAGCTCCGGGACAGGGGGCTTTCAGCCCCAGCATTTT; CDR3: CASSSGTGGFQPQHF
D: .; size: .; V: TRBV4-1; J: TRBJ1-1; DNA: TGCGCCAGCAGCCAAGAATCCAGGGCGGTGTGGGCCACTGAAGCTTTCTTT; CDR3: CASSQESRAVWATEAFF
D: .; size: .; V: TRBV19; J: TRBJ2-7; DNA: TGTGCCACCTCCGACGTGCGTCACAGAACCTACGAGCAGTACTTC; CDR3: CATSDVRHRTYEQYF
D: .; size: once; V: TRBV7-2; J: TRBJ1-1; DNA: TGTGCCAGCACCCTCACTCGGGGGGCTGAAGCTTTCTTT; CDR3: CASTLTRGAEAFF
D: .; size: .; V: TRBV5-1; J: TRBJ2-7; DNA: TGCGCCAGCAGCTTGGATCCCTACTCCTACGAGCAGTACTTC; CDR3: CASSLDPYSYEQYF
D: TRBD1; size: .; V: TRBV25-1; J: TRBJ1-5; DNA: TGTGCCAGCAGTGAATCAAGGGGGCATAATCAGTGGCCCCAGCATTTT; CDR3: CASSESRGHNQWPQHF
D: .; size: .; V: TRBV11-2; J: TRBJ2-3; DNA: TGTGCCAGCAGCTTAGATATCGCAGATACGCAGTATTTT; CDR3: CASSLDIADTQYF
D: TRBD2; size: .; V: TRBV9; J: TRBJ2-1; DNA: TGTGCCAGCAGCTGGGAGGGAAGCTCCTACAATGAGCAGTTCTTC; CDR3: CASSWEGSSYNEQFF
D: .; size: .; V: TRBV18; J: TRBJ2-1; DNA: TGTGCCAGCTCACCGACTAACAGCACCAATGAGCAGTTCTTC; CDR3: CASSPTNSTNEQFF
D: TRBD1; size: .; V: TRBV19; J: TRBJ1-1; DNA: TGTGCCAGTAGTACGGACAGGACTTATGTTGAAGCTTTCTTT; CDR3: CASSTDRTYVEAFF